What follows is one T cell receptor beta chain and its context. The antigen remains unidentified. Using immunoSEQ multiplex PCR, the repertoire was profiled, and TCRdb retains in-frame clones only, with some absent. Altogether approximately 70,000 clones are present, over 90% being singletons, with the ten largest covering over 0.8%. This entry comes from a study of cytomegalovirus exposure and HLA in healthy donors. Study-level points and caveats: Specificity of a few CMV-associated chains for CMV antigens was verified in vitro. Many donors shared some public TCRs, even though most TCR sequences were rare. Reports described diagnosis of cytomegalovirus status by the classifier as highly specific and sensitive.

Germline V gene lookup returns CDR1 MDHEN and CDR2 SYDVKM. The CDR3 runs to 14 residues. The V gene lost 6 bases and the J gene lost 3 bases, with 12 bases spanning the gap. The source material was PBMCs. The clonotype was recovered from a woman younger than 30 in good health and CMV-seronegative. The chain couples TRBV28 to TRBJ1-5, with D possibly being TRBD1 (5 bases). The CDR3 nucleotides are TGTGCCAGCAGACCCCAGGGAAACAATCAGCCCCAGCATTTT. Translated, it gives CASRPQGNNQPQHF.